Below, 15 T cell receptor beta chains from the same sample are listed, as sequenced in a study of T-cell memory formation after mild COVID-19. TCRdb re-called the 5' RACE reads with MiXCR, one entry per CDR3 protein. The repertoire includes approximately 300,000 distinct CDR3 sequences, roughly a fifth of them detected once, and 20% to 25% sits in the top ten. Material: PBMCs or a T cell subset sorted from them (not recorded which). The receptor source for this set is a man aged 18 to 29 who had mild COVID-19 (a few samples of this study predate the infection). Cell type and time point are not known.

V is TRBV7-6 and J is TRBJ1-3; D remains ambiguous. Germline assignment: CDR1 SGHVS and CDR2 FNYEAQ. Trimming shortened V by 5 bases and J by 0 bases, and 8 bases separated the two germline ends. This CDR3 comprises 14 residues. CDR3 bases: TGTGCCAGCAGCGAAAGACCCTCTGGAAACACCATATATTTT. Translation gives CASSERPSGNTIYF.

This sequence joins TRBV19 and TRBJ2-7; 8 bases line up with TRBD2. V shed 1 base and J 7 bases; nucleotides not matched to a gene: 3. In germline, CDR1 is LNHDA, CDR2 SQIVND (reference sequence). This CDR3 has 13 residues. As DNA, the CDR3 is TGTGCCAGTAGTATAGTGAGCGGGGGAGAGCAGTACGTC. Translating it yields CASSIVSGGEQYV.

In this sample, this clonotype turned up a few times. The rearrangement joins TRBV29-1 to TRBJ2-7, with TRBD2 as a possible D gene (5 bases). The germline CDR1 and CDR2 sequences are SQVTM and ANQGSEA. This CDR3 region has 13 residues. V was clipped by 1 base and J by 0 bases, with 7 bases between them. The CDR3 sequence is CSVEVRDSYEQYF. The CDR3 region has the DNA TGCAGCGTTGAAGTTCGGGACTCCTACGAGCAGTACTTC.

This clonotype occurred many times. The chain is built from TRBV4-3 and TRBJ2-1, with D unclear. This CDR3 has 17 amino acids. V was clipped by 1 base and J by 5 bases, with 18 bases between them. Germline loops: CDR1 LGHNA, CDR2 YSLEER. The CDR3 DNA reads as TGCGCCAGCAGCCAAGGGGTAGACTTCGATATACACAATGAGCAGTTCTTC. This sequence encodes CASSQGVDFDIHNEQFF.

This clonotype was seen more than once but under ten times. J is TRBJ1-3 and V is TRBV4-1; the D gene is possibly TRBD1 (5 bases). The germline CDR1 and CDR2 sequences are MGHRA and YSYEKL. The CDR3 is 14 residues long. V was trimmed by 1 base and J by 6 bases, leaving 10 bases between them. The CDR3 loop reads CASSQGGDVNTIYF. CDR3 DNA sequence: TGCGCCAGCAGCCAAGGGGGGGACGTAAACACCATATATTTT.

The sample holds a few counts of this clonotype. The CDR3 reads CASSSGTGTYTQYF. For the CDR3, the DNA is TGTGCCAGCAGCTCCGGGACCGGGACATATACGCAGTATTTT. This chain joins TRBV7-9 and TRBJ2-3, with a tentative D call TRBD1 (6 bases). Germline CDR1 reads SEHNR; CDR2 reads FQNEAQ (reference sequence). V was clipped by 4 bases and J by 7 bases, with 15 bases between them. CDR3 length equals 14 residues. The full variable domain, rest sourced from reference TRBV7-9 and TRBJ2-3, is DTGVSQNPRHKITKRGQNVTFRCDPISEHNRLYWYRQTLGQGPEFLTYFQNEAQLEKSRLLSDRFSAERPKGSFSTLEIQRTEQGDSAMYLCASSSGTGTYTQYFGPGTRLTVL.

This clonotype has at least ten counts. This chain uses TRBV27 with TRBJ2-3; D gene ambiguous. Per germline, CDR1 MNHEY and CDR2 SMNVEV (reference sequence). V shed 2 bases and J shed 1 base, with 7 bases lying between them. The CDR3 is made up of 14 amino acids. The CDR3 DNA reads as TGTGCCAGCAGTTTAGGGCCGGGCACAGATACGCAGTATTTT. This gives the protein CASSLGPGTDTQYF.

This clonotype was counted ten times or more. CDR3: CASSLVAETQYF. CDR3 DNA: TGTGCCAGCAGTTTGGTGGCGGAGACCCAGTACTTC. The chain links TRBV12-3 or TRBV12-4 to TRBJ2-5; no reliable D call. V dropped 3 bases and J dropped 5 bases, with 7 bases sitting between them. The CDR3 has 12 residues.

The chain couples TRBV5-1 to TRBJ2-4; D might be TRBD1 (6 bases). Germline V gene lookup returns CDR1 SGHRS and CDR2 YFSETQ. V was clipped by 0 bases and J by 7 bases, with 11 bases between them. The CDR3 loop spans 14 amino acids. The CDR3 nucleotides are TGCGCCAGCAGCTTGGATGAGGGGGTGAACATTCAGTACTTC. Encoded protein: CASSLDEGVNIQYF.

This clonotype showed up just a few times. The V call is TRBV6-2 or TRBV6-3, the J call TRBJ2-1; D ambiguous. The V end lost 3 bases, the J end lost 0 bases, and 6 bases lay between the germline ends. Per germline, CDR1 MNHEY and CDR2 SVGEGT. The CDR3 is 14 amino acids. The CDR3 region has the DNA TGTGCCAGCAGTTATCCTAGCTCCTACAATGAGCAGTTCTTC. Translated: CASSYPSSYNEQFF.

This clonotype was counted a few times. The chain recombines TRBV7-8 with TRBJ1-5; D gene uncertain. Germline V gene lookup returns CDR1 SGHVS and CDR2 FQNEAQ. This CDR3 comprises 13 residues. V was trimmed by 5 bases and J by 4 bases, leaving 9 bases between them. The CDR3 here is CASSHLGNQPQHF. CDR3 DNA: TGTGCCAGCAGCCACTTGGGGAATCAGCCCCAGCATTTT.

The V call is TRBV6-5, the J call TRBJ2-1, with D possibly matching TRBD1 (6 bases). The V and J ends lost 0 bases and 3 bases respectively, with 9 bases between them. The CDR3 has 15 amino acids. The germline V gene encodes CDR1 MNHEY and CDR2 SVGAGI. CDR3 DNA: TGTGCCAGCAGTTACTCGGCAGGGGTCTACAATGAGCAGTTCTTC. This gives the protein CASSYSAGVYNEQFF.

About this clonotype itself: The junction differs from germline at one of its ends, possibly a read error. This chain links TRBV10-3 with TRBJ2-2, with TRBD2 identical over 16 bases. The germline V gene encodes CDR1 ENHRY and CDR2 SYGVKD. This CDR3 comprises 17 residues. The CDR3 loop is CATGGGTSGGATRELFF. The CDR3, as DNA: TGTGCCACGGGAGGCGGGACTAGCGGGGGGGCCACCCGGGAGCTGTTTTTT.

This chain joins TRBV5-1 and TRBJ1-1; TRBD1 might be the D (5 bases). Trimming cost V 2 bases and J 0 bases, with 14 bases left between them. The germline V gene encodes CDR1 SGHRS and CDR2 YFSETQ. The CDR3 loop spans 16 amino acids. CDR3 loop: CASSLLTGLLNTEAFF. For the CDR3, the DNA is TGCGCCAGCAGCTTACTAACAGGACTACTGAACACTGAAGCTTTCTTT. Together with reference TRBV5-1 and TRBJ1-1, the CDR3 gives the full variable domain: KAGVTQTPRYLIKTRGQQVTLSCSPISGHRSVSWYQQTPGQGLQFLFEYFSETQRNKGNFPGRFSGRQFSNSRSEMNVSTLELGDSALYLCASSLLTGLLNTEAFFGQGTRLTVV.

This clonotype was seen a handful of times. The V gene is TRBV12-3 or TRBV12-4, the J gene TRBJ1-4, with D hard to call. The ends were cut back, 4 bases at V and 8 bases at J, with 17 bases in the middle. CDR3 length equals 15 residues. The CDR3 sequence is CASSSDDAGGEKLFF. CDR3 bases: TGTGCCAGCAGTTCCGATGACGCAGGCGGGGAAAAACTGTTTTTT.